Below are 6 T cell receptor beta chains sequenced from a single sample in a study of regulatory T cells in long-lasting Graves disease. Time point in this sample: newly diagnosed GD, antithyroid drugs for less than 3 months. The TCR library was made from RNA extracted from PBMCs. Building of the TCR beta libraries involved iRepertoire HTBI primers and Arm-PCR of CDR3 regions. TCRdb passed the multiplex PCR reads through MiXCR, listing each CDR3 protein once. There are some 490,000 distinct CDR3 sequences in the sample; approximately 12% occur only once, and 8% to 10% lies in the top ten. This sample was shared with a second study, whose subject was T cells in Graves' hyperthyroidism and ophthalmopathy.

Sequenced material: peripheral blood mononuclear cells (PBMCs), taken at new diagnosis, from a patient treated with antithyroid drugs. The origin of the receptors is a woman in her 30s with Graves disease.

This clonotype was recorded at least ten times. The chain uses TRBV12-3 or TRBV12-4 and TRBJ2-4, with D perhaps TRBD2 (7 bases). The CDR3 is 19 residues long. Trimming shortened V by 2 bases and J by 1 base, and 21 bases separated the two germline ends. The CDR3: CASSLRLGGASEAKNIQYF. The CDR3 DNA is TGTGCCAGCAGTTTACGCCTGGGGGGGGCCAGCGAGGCCAAAAACATTCAGTACTTC.

The sample holds many counts of this clonotype. The chain recombines TRBV11-1 with TRBJ2-2, with D maybe TRBD2 (6 bases). The CDR3 sequence is 14 residues long. Germline values: CDR1 SGHAT, CDR2 FQDESV (reference sequence). V lost 5 bases and J 7 bases, leaving 14 bases between the germline ends. The DNA of the CDR3 is TGTGCCAGCAGCCCCGGCGGGAACGGCGGGGAGCTGTTTTTT. It yields the protein CASSPGGNGGELFF. Full variable domain (outside the CDR3, taken from reference TRBV11-1 and TRBJ2-2): EAEVAQSPRYKITEKSQAVAFWCDPISGHATLYWYRQILGQGPELLVQFQDESVVDDSQLPKDRFSAERLKGVDSTLKIQPAELGDSAMYLCASSPGGNGGELFFGEGSRLTVL.

This clonotype was observed at least ten times. The J gene is TRBJ2-7, the V gene TRBV7-9; D is unclear. Deletions cut 5 bases from V and 0 bases from J, with 14 bases between. Germline V CDR1 and CDR2: SEHNR, FQNEAQ (reference sequence). This CDR3 contains 15 residues. The CDR3 coding sequence is TGTGCCAGCAGCCACACCGAGGAGAGCTCCTACGAGCAGTACTTC. Translated, it gives CASSHTEESSYEQYF. Based on the CDR3 plus reference TRBV7-9 and TRBJ2-7, the full variable domain is DTGVSQNPRHKITKRGQNVTFRCDPISEHNRLYWYRQTLGQGPEFLTYFQNEAQLEKSRLLSDRFSAERPKGSFSTLEIQRTEQGDSAMYLCASSHTEESSYEQYFGPGTRLTVT.

This clonotype was counted ten times or more. The chain links TRBV11-3 to TRBJ2-2; 8 nucleotides agree with TRBD2. This CDR3 has 15 amino acids. Losses at the gene ends were 4 bases for V and 3 bases for J; bases not matched to a gene: 4. CDR1 SGHNT and CDR2 YENEEA come from the germline V gene. The CDR3 sequence is CASSSGGRDTGELFF. The CDR3 bases are TGTGCCAGCAGCTCGGGAGGGCGGGACACCGGGGAGCTGTTTTTT.

This clonotype was counted a few times. The chain is built from TRBV4-1 and TRBJ2-2; maybe TRBD1 (5 bases). Trimming stripped 1 base from V and 3 bases from J, with 9 bases between. The CDR3 runs to 15 residues. Germline lookup yields CDR1 MGHRA and CDR2 YSYEKL. The DNA of the CDR3 is TGCGCCAGCAGCCAAGTGGACACGGACACCGGGGAGCTGTTTTTT. Amino acids: CASSQVDTDTGELFF.

V usage is TRBV14 and J usage is TRBJ2-7, with a tentative D call TRBD2 (5 bases). V shed 3 bases and J shed 2 bases, with 8 bases lying between them. This CDR3 comprises 13 residues. Per germline, CDR1 SGHDN and CDR2 FVKESK. The DNA for the CDR3 is TGTGCCAGCAGCCACCCCGGGACCTACGAGCAGTACTTC. Translation gives CASSHPGTYEQYF.